These 9 T cell receptor beta chains share one sample of origin, sequenced in a study of early T cells in non-severe SARS-CoV-2 infection. TCRdb recomputed calls from the 5' RACE reads with MiXCR, one row per CDR3 protein. The sample lists 65,000 to 95,000 distinct CDR3 sequences, 12% occurring once. Specimen: whole blood, collected at baseline. The origin of the receptors is an adult who was a healthcare worker with PCR-confirmed SARS-CoV-2 infection or an uninfected control (not recorded which). The donor label of this sample is uncertain.

V is TRBV3-1 and J is TRBJ1-2; D unclear. Trimming pared 0 bases from V and 4 bases from J, leaving 6 bases between. Germline V CDR1 and CDR2: LGHDT, YNNKEL (reference sequence). There are 13 residues in the CDR3. CDR3 amino acids: CASSQETRYGYTF. The CDR3 DNA reads as TGTGCCAGCAGCCAAGAAACCCGCTATGGCTACACCTTC.

This clonotype is medium-sized. This sequence joins TRBV10-3 and TRBJ2-1; D perhaps matches TRBD2 (6 bases). This CDR3 comprises 15 residues. Deletions cut 9 bases from V and 1 base from J, with 16 bases between. Germline CDR1 ENHRY, CDR2 SYGVKD. The DNA of the CDR3 is TGTGCCATAGGACAAGCGGAGGGATCCTACAATGAGCAGTTCTTC. Amino acids: CAIGQAEGSYNEQFF.

This clonotype was seen a handful of times. The chain recombines TRBV6-5 with TRBJ1-1, with TRBD1 matching over 7 bases. J was trimmed by 7 bases and V by 8 bases; bases with no gene match: 7. The CDR3 loop spans 12 amino acids. Per germline, CDR1 MNHEY and CDR2 SVGAGI. The CDR3 nucleotides are TGTGCCAGCTTCAGAGGGGGCGGTGAAGCTTTCTTT. Translating it yields CASFRGGGEAFF.

In its sample, this clonotype was seen many times. The chain employs TRBV27 and TRBJ2-7; D unresolved. Germline CDR1 reads MNHEY; CDR2 reads SMNVEV (reference sequence). CDR3 size: 14 residues. V was cut by 2 bases and J by 0 bases, with 8 bases left in between. DNA for the CDR3: TGTGCCAGCAGTTTAGCGGAGTACTCCTACGAGCAGTACTTC. It translates to CASSLAEYSYEQYF.

The CDR3 region is CASSLRVLDYGYTF. CDR3 bases: TGTGCCAGCAGCCTGAGGGTGTTGGACTATGGCTACACCTTC. The V call is TRBV14, the J call TRBJ1-2; no reliable D call. V was clipped by 4 bases and J by 3 bases, with 12 bases between them. This CDR3 has 14 amino acids. Germline V CDR1 and CDR2: SGHDN, FVKESK.

This clonotype was counted a few times. The chain employs TRBV5-8 and TRBJ2-5; perhaps TRBD1 as D (5 bases). There are 15 residues in the CDR3. Germline CDR1 and CDR2: SGHTS and YDEGEE. The V end lost 5 bases, the J end lost 4 bases, and 18 bases lay between the germline ends. CDR3 sequence (DNA): TGTGCCAGCAGTTTGACAGTTGGGGTAGGAGAGACCCAGTACTTC. Protein product: CASSLTVGVGETQYF.

A few counts support this clonotype. The chain recombines TRBV14 with TRBJ2-3, with D uncertain. The CDR3 runs to 16 residues. Trimming left V 4 bases short and J 6 bases short, with 20 bases between. Germline lookup yields CDR1 SGHDN and CDR2 FVKESK. CDR3 DNA sequence: TGTGCCAGCAGCCCGCCCTGGGCAAGGTTTGGGGATACGCAGTATTTT. Translated: CASSPPWARFGDTQYF.

This clonotype showed up just a few times. The rearrangement uses TRBV24-1 and TRBJ2-3, with 9 bases that match TRBD1. There are 15 residues in the CDR3. The ends lost 4 bases at V and 4 bases at J; junction bases unmatched: 5. Per the germline V gene, CDR1 is KGHDR and CDR2 is SFDVKD. The CDR3 loop is CATSDMDRGPDTQYF. DNA for the CDR3: TGTGCCACCAGTGACATGGACAGGGGACCAGATACGCAGTATTTT.

This clonotype was recorded a few times. V usage is TRBV4-2 and J usage is TRBJ2-1; 11 positions match TRBD2. V lost 0 bases and J lost 7; bases outside the gene matches: 8. The CDR3 sequence is 17 residues long. Germline V gives CDR1 LGHNA, CDR2 YNFKEQ. The CDR3 loop reads CASSQDPPGLAVNEQFF. The CDR3, as DNA: TGTGCCAGCAGCCAAGATCCCCCGGGACTAGCGGTTAATGAGCAGTTCTTC.